This TCR beta chain emerged from a study of cytomegalovirus exposure and HLA in healthy donors. Germline loops: CDR1 MGHRA, CDR2 YSYEKL. This CDR3 comprises 17 residues. Trimming took off 1 base at V and 1 base at J, with 16 bases between the two ends. The protocol was immunoSEQ multiplex PCR, while the TCRdb copy is restricted to in-frame clones and leaves out a portion. Altogether 150,000 to 200,000 clones are present, roughly 85% being singletons, with the ten largest covering approximately 16%. The chain combines TRBV4-1 with TRBJ2-5, with D maybe TRBD2 (6 bases). Sequencing used PBMCs. This TCR came from a man aged 18 to 35 in good health and CMV-seropositive. CDR3 region: CASSQAPGGGTQETQYF. In DNA form, the CDR3 reads TGCGCCAGCAGCCAAGCTCCCGGTGGGGGGACCCAAGAGACCCAGTACTTC.